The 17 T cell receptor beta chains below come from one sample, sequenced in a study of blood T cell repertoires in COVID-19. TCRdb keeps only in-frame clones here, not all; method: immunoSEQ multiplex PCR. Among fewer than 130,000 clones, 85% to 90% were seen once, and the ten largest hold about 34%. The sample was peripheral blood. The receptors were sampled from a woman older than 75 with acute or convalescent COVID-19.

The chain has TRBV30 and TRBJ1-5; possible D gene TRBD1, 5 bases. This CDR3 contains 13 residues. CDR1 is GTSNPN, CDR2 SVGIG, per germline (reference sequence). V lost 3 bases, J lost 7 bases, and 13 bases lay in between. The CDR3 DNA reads TGTGCCTGGAGCCAGGGCGCGATGCAGCCCCAGCATTTT. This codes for CAWSQGAMQPQHF.

The CDR3 here is CAISESGSGGAADTQYF. CDR3 nucleotide sequence: TGTGCCATCAGTGAGTCTGGTAGCGGGGGGGCAGCAGATACGCAGTATTTT. The chain carries TRBV10-3 and TRBJ2-3; 11 bases map to TRBD2. Germline V gives CDR1 ENHRY, CDR2 SYGVKD. The CDR3 is 17 residues long. Losses at the gene ends were 0 bases for V and 4 bases for J; bases not matched to a gene: 6.

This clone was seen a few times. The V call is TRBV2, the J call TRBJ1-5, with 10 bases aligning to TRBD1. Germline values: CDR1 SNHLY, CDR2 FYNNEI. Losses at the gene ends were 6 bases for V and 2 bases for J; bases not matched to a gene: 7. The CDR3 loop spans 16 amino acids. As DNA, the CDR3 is TGTGCCAGCAGGATAGGGACAGGGGACCGCAATCAGCCCCAGCATTTT. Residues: CASRIGTGDRNQPQHF.

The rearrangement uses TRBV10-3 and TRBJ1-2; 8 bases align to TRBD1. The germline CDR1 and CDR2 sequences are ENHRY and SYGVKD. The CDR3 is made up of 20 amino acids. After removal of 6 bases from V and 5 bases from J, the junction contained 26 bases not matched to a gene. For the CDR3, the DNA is TGTGCCATCAGGGAAACAAACGGGACAGGTGGACCTACCATAAGGTATGGCTACACCTTC. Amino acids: CAIRETNGTGGPTIRYGYTF.

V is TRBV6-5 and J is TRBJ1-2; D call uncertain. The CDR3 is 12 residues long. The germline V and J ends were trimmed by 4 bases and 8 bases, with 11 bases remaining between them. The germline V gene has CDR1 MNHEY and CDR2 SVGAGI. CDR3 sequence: CASSFRREGYTF. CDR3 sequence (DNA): TGTGCCAGCAGTTTCCGGCGGGAGGGCTACACCTTC.

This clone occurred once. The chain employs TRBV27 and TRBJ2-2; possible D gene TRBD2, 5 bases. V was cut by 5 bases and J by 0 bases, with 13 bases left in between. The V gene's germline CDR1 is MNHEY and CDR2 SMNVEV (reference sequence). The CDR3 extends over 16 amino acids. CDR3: CASSPLVGANTGELFF. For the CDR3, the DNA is TGTGCCAGCAGTCCCCTCGTGGGAGCGAACACCGGGGAGCTGTTTTTT.

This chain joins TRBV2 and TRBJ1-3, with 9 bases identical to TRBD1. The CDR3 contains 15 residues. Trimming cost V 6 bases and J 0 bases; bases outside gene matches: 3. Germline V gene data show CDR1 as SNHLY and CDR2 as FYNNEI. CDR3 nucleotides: TGTGCCAGCAGGGGACAGGGTTCCTCTGGAAACACCATATATTTT. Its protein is CASRGQGSSGNTIYF.

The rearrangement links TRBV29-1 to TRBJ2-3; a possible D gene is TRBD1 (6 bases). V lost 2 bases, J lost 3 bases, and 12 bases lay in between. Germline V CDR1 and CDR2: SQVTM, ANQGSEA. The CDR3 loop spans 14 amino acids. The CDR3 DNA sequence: TGCAGCGTTGAACTCACACAGGGTACAGATACGCAGTATTTT. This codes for CSVELTQGTDTQYF.

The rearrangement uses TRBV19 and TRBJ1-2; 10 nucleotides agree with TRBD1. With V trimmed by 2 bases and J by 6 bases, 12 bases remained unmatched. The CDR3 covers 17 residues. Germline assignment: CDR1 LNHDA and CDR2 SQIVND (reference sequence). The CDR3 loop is CASSILPGQGKNHGYTF. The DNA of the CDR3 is TGTGCCAGTAGTATACTCCCGGGACAGGGGAAGAATCATGGCTACACCTTC.

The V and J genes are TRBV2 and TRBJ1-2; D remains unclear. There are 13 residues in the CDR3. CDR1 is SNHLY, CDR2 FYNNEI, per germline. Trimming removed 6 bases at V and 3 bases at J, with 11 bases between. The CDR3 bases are TGTGCCAGCAGCCAAGACAACGACTATGGCTACACCTTC. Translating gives CASSQDNDYGYTF.

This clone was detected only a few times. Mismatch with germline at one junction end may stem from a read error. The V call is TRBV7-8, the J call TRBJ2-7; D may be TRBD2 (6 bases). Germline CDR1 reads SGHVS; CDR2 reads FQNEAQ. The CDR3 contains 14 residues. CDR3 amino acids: CASRETGTPYGQYF. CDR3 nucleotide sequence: TGTGCCAGCAGGGAAACCGGGACTCCATACGGGCAGTACTTC.

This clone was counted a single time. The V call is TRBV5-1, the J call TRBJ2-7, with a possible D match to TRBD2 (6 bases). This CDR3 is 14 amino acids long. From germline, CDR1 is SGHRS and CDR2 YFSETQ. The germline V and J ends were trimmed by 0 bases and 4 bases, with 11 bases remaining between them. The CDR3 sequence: CASSLGWGTYEQYF. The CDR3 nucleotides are TGCGCCAGCAGCTTGGGGTGGGGGACTTACGAGCAGTACTTC.

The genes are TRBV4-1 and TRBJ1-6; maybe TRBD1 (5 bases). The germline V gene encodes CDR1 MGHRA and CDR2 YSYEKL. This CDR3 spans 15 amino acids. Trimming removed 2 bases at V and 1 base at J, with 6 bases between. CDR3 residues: CASSQQGSYNSPLHF. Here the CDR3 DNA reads TGCGCCAGCAGCCAACAGGGATCCTATAATTCACCCCTCCACTTT.

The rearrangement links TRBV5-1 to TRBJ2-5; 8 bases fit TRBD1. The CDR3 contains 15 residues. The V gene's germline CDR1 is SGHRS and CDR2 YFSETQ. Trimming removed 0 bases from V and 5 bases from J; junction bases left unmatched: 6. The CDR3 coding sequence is TGCGCCAGCAGCTTGGGGGCAGGGGGCCTGGAGACCCAGTACTTC. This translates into CASSLGAGGLETQYF.

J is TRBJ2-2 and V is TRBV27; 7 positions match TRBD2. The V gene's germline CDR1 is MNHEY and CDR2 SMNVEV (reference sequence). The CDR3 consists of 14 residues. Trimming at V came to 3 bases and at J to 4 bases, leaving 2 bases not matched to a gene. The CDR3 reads CASSLSGGTGELFF. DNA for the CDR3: TGTGCCAGCAGTTTGTCGGGGGGCACCGGGGAGCTGTTTTTT.

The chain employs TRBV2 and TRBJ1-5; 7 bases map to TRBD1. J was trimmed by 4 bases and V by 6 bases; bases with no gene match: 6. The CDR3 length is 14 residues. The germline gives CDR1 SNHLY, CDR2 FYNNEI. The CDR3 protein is CASRGGQPNQPQHF. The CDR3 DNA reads TGTGCCAGCAGGGGGGGACAGCCAAATCAGCCCCAGCATTTT.

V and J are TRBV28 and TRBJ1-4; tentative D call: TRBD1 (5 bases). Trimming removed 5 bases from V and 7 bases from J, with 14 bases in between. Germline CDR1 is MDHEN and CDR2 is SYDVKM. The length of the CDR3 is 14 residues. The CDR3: CASSKQAPAEKLFF. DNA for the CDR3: TGTGCCAGCAGTAAACAGGCCCCAGCTGAAAAACTGTTTTTT. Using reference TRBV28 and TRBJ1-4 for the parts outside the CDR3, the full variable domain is DVKVTQSSRYLVKRTGEKVFLECVQDMDHENMFWYRQDPGLGLRLIYFSYDVKMKEKGDIPEGYSVSREKKERFSLILESASTNQTSMYLCASSKQAPAEKLFFGSGTQLSVL.